This TCR beta chain was recorded in a study of cytomegalovirus exposure and HLA in healthy donors. Study details: The 120 validation repertoires matched the approximately 700 first-cohort repertoires in platform, a later analysis reported.

The table came from immunoSEQ multiplex PCR; TCRdb's copy has only in-frame clones and leaves some out. This sample carries around 150,000 clones, 80% to 95% of them seen once, and the ten largest clones take about 0.65%. Regarding the study as a whole: First-cohort TCR clusters were later found to tend to co-occur in the roughly 120 validation repertoires. The study flagged approximately 180 TCR beta chains as cytomegalovirus-associated.

On this clone itself: The antigen is undetermined.

This CDR3 comprises 18 residues. Germline V gene lookup returns CDR1 KGHSH and CDR2 LQKENI. Trimming cost V 6 bases and J 2 bases; bases outside gene matches: 15. The clonotype originates from a man aged 18 to 29 in good health and CMV-seronegative. The sample comprised PBMCs. V and J are TRBV18 and TRBJ1-5; TRBD1 agrees at 8 bases. As DNA, the CDR3 is TGTGCCAGCTCTCAGATGGGCGCCGGACAGGGTGGCAATCAGCCCCAGCATTTT. Translated, it gives CASSQMGAGQGGNQPQHF.